These 7 T cell receptor beta chains share one sample of origin, sequenced in a study of vaccination and CD4 T cells after COVID-19. An Oncomine TCR Beta short-read assay was used to sequence the DNA from cultured CD4+ T cells. Using its own MiXCR run on the PCR reads, TCRdb lists one record per CDR3 protein. This sample has about 19,000 distinct CDR3 sequences, with 55% found just once. No antigen has been assigned to these receptors. Regarding treatment: roughly 10-day PBMC culture with coronavirus spike peptide pools or control peptides (ViraFEST assay). The sequencing sample was made of CD4+ T cells from blood, cultured in vitro. These receptors came from a human donor who had recovered from COVID-19.

This chain uses TRBV4-1 with TRBJ2-3; 9 bases fit TRBD1. Germline V gene data show CDR1 as MGHRA and CDR2 as YSYEKL. Trimming took 2 bases from V and 3 from J; bases not matched to a gene: 6. There are 16 residues in the CDR3. CDR3 in DNA: TGCGCCAGCAGCCAATCGCGGACAGGGGCGACAGATACGCAGTATTTT. Translated: CASSQSRTGATDTQYF.

The chain recombines TRBV11-2 with TRBJ2-2; TRBD1 might be the D (6 bases). CDR1 is SGHAT, CDR2 FQNNGV, per germline. This CDR3 is 15 amino acids long. Trimming pared 2 bases from V and 5 bases from J, leaving 12 bases between. The chain's CDR3 is CASSLLGHPTGELFF. The CDR3 DNA is TGTGCCAGCAGCTTACTGGGACACCCGACCGGGGAGCTGTTTTTT.

V gene TRBV10-2 combines with J gene TRBJ2-5, with 9 bases matching TRBD2. The CDR3 extends over 15 amino acids. V shed 2 bases, J shed 5 bases, and the junction held 6 bases outside the gene matches. Germline V gene data show CDR1 as WSHSY and CDR2 as SAAADI. The CDR3 sequence is CASSEGSGSVETQYF. CDR3 nucleotides: TGCGCCAGCAGTGAGGGTAGCGGGAGTGTTGAGACCCAGTACTTC.

The chain couples TRBV24-1 to TRBJ1-1; D is undetermined. The CDR3 extends over 16 amino acids. Germline-derived CDR1 and CDR2 are KGHDR and SFDVKD. V was cut by 4 bases and J by 1 base, with 15 bases left in between. CDR3 in amino acids: CATSDGVGRANTEAFF. CDR3 nucleotide sequence: TGTGCCACCAGTGACGGGGTTGGGCGGGCGAACACTGAAGCTTTCTTT.

This chain links TRBV6-5 with TRBJ1-1; D not resolved. This CDR3 is 13 amino acids long. Germline CDR1 MNHEY, CDR2 SVGAGI. V was clipped by 3 bases and J by 2 bases, with 7 bases between them. Here the CDR3 reads CASSYRYNTEAFF. CDR3 DNA sequence: TGTGCCAGCAGTTATAGATACAACACTGAAGCTTTCTTT.

This chain connects TRBV19 to TRBJ1-1; TRBD1 aligns across 9 bases. The trim removed 6 bases at V and 1 base at J, leaving 6 bases unmatched. This CDR3 is 15 amino acids long. Germline V gene lookup returns CDR1 LNHDA and CDR2 SQIVND (reference sequence). CDR3 coding DNA: TGTGCCAGTAGGAAACCGGGACAGGGGAACACTGAAGCTTTCTTT. It is translated as CASRKPGQGNTEAFF.

The V call is TRBV19, the J call TRBJ2-6, with D unresolved. The V end was cut by 1 base, the J end by 0 bases, with 7 bases between. There are 16 residues in the CDR3. Germline V gene lookup returns CDR1 LNHDA and CDR2 SQIVND (reference sequence). CDR3 sequence: CASSIVQVSGANVLTF. DNA for the CDR3: TGTGCCAGTAGTATAGTACAAGTCTCTGGGGCCAACGTCCTGACTTTC.